This entry concerns a single TCR beta chain. Antigen unknown. The study ran its PCR with 60 Vbeta and 13 Jbeta primers. TCRdb's copy holds only in-frame clones and misses some; the assay was immunoSEQ multiplex PCR. The sample lists about 120,000 clones, around 73% occurring once. This entry is derived from a study of cytomegalovirus exposure and HLA in healthy donors. CDR1 is SGHRS and CDR2 is YFSETQ in the germline V gene. The CDR3 contains 13 residues. Trimming cost V 2 bases and J 0 bases, with 5 bases left between them. General study points: Follow-up analysis seemed to connect common viral pathogens with several of the most significant clusters identified. A link between a missense DCLRE1C variant and TCR beta V- and J-gene trimming emerged from a later analysis.

Sequenced input: PBMCs. V and J are TRBV5-1 and TRBJ1-1; the D is unclear. The source is a woman aged 25 to 39 in good health and CMV-seropositive. CDR3: CASSFDMNTEAFF. The CDR3 bases are TGCGCCAGCAGCTTCGACATGAACACTGAAGCTTTCTTT.